This T cell receptor beta chain was observed in a study of spatial heterogeneity in lung cancer. Each CDR3 protein gets one entry after TCRdb re-called the 5' RACE reads with MiXCR. The table includes roughly 120,000 distinct CDR3 sequences, 12% detected once. Per germline, CDR1 MGHDK and CDR2 SYGVNS. Trimming shortened V by 7 bases and J by 2 bases, and 11 bases separated the two germline ends. The CDR3 totals 14 residues. Time point given: blood at routine non-recurrence follow-up after resection. Whole RNA from tumor, nontumor lung or frozen PBMC was sequenced unsorted. Notes on the study in general: At resection, ubiquitous expanded tumor TCRs appeared in blood more than at follow-up.

This clonotype has only a few counts. Its matching antigen is unknown. The chain employs TRBV25-1 and TRBJ2-2, with a tentative D call TRBD1 (6 bases). The clonotype originates from a male donor with early-stage non-small cell lung cancer. The sequences come from PBMCs, collected at follow-up. CDR3 DNA: TGTGCCAGCACGGACAGAACTAACACCGGGGAGCTGTTTTTT. It encodes CASTDRTNTGELFF. Based on the CDR3 plus reference TRBV25-1 and TRBJ2-2, the full variable domain is EADIYQTPRYLVIGTGKKITLECSQTMGHDKMYWYQQDPGMELHLIHYSYGVNSTEKGDLSSESTVSRIRTEHFPLTLESARPSHTSQYLCASTDRTNTGELFFGEGSRLTVL.